This TCR beta chain was documented in a study of stem cell transplantation in POMP-related autoinflammatory disease. TCRdb's table, derived via immunoSEQ multiplex PCR, lists solely in-frame clones and lacks some. The data contain tens of thousands of clones, approximately 91% of them singletons. Germline V lookup: CDR1 MGHRA, CDR2 YSYEKL. V dropped 5 bases and J dropped 7 bases, with 24 bases sitting between them. CDR3 length equals 17 residues. The sample consisted of CD4+ T cells from PBMCs, taken after stem cell transplantation. This TCR derives from a human patient with POMP-related autoinflammation and immune dysregulation (PRAID). Some T cells may be supplied by the graft donor. The gene calls are TRBV4-1 and TRBJ2-1; D may match TRBD1 or TRBD2 (5 bases each). The CDR3, as DNA: TGCGCCAGCAGCGGACGAGGGATAAGGGGATGGATGAATGAGCAGTTCTTC. Its protein product is CASSGRGIRGWMNEQFF.